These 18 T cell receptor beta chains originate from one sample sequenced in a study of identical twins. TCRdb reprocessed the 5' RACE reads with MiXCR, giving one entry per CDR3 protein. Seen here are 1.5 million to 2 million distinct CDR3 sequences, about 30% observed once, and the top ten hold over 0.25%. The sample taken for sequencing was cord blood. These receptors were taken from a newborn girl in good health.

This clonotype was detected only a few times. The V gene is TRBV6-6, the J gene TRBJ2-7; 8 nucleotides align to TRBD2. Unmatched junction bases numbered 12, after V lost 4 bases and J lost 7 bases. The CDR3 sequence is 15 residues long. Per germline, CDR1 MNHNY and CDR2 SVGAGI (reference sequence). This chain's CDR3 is CASSSTGGPYNEQYF. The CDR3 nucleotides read TGTGCCAGCAGTTCCACGGGGGGGCCTTACAATGAGCAGTACTTC.

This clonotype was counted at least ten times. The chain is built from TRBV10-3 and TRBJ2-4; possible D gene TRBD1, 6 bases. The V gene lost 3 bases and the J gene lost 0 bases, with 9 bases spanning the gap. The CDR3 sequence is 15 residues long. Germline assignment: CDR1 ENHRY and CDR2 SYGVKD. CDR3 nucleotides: TGTGCCATCAGTGACACAGGGTTAGCCAAAAACATTCAGTACTTC. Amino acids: CAISDTGLAKNIQYF.

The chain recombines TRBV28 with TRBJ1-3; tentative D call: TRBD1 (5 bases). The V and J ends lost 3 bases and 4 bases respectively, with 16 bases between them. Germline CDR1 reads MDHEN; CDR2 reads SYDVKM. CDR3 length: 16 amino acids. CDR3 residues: CASSFLWPGTGNTIYF. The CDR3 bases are TGTGCCAGCAGTTTTTTGTGGCCAGGGACCGGAAACACCATATATTTT.

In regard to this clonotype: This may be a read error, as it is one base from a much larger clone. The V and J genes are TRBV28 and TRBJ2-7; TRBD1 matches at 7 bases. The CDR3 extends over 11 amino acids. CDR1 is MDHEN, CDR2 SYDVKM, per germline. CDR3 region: CAGSRQGEQYF. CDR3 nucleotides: TGTGCCGGCAGCCGACAGGGCGAGCAGTACTTC.

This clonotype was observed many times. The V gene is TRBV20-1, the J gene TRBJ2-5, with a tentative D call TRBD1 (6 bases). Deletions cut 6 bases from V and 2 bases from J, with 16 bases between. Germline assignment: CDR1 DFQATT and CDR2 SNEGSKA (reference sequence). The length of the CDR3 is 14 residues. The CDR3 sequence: CSANNRAYQETQYF. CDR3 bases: TGCAGTGCCAATAACAGGGCTTATCAAGAGACCCAGTACTTC.

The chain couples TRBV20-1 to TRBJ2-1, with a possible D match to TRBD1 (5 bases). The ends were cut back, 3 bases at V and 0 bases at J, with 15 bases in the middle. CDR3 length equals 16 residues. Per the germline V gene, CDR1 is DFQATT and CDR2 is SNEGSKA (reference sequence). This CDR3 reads CSARDPMGRSYNEQFF. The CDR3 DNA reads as TGCAGTGCTAGGGACCCCATGGGGCGCTCCTACAATGAGCAGTTCTTC.

CDR3 nucleotide sequence: TGCGCCAGCAGCCAAGATCAGGGGGGGGTCTTACAAGAGACCCAGTACTTC. Amino acid sequence: CASSQDQGGVLQETQYF. The rearrangement links TRBV4-1 to TRBJ2-5; the D gene could be TRBD1 or TRBD2 (7 bases each). The CDR3 sequence is 17 residues long. Trimming pared 0 bases from V and 2 bases from J, leaving 16 bases between. The germline gives CDR1 MGHRA, CDR2 YSYEKL.

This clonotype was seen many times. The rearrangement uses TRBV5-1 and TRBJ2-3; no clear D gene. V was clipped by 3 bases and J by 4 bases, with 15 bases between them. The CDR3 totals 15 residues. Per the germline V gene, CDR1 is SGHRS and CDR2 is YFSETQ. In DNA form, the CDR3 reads TGCGCCAGCAGCTCCCGACTTGGGCCCCCAGATACGCAGTATTTT. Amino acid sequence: CASSSRLGPPDTQYF.

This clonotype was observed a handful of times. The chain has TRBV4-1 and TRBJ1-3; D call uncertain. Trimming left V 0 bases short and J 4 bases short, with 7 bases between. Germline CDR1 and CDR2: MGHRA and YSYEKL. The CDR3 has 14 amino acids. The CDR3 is CASSQEGRGNTIYF. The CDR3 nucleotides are TGCGCCAGCAGCCAAGAGGGCAGGGGAAACACCATATATTTT.

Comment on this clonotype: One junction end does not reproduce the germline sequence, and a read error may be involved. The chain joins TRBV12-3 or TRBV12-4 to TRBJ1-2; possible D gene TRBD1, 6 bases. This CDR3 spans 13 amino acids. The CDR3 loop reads CVSRGTGRGAYTF. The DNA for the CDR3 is TGTGTCAGCAGAGGCACAGGGAGGGGCGCCTACACCTTC.

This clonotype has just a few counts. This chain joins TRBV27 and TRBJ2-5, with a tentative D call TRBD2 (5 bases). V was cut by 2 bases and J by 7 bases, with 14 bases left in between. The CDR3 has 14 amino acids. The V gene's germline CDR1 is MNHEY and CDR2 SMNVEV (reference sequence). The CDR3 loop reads CASSLNGLEVTQYF. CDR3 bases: TGTGCCAGCAGTTTAAACGGACTCGAGGTGACCCAGTACTTC.

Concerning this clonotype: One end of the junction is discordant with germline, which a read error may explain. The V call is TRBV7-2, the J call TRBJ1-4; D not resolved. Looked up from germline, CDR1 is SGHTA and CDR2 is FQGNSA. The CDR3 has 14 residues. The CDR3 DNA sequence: TGTGCCAGCAGCTTAGCGGGGAATCGGGAAAGACTGTTTTTT. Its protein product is CASSLAGNRERLFF.

CDR3 DNA sequence: TGTGCCAGCAGTGAACCTCCCCTTGGGGTAGAGAGCACAGATACGCAGTATTTT. Amino acids: CASSEPPLGVESTDTQYF. This chain joins TRBV25-1 and TRBJ2-3; no reliable D call. The germline V and J ends were trimmed by 2 bases and 0 bases, with 18 bases remaining between them. The CDR3 contains 18 residues. Germline loops: CDR1 MGHDK, CDR2 SYGVNS.

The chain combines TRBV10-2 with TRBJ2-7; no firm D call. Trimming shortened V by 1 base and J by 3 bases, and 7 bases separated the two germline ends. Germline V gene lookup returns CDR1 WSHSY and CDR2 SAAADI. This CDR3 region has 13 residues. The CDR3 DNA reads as TGCGCCAGCAGTGAGTGGTGGGGCTACGAGCAGTACTTC. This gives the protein CASSEWWGYEQYF.

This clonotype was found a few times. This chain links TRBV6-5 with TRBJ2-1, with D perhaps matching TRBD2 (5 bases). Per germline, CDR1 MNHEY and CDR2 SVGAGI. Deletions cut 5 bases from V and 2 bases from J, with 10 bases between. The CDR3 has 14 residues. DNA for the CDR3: TGTGCCAGCAGTAAACGGGGAGCCTACAATGAGCAGTTCTTC. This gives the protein CASSKRGAYNEQFF.

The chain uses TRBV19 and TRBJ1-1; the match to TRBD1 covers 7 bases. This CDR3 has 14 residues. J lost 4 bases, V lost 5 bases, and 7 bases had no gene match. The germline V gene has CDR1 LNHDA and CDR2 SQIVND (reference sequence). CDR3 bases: TGTGCCAGTAGTGCCAACAGGGACAGCACTGAAGCTTTCTTT. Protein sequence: CASSANRDSTEAFF. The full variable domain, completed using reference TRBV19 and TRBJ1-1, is DGGITQSPKYLFRKEGQNVTLSCEQNLNHDAMYWYRQDPGQGLRLIYYSQIVNDFQKGDIAEGYSVSREKKESFPLTVTSAQKNPTAFYLCASSANRDSTEAFFGQGTRLTVV.

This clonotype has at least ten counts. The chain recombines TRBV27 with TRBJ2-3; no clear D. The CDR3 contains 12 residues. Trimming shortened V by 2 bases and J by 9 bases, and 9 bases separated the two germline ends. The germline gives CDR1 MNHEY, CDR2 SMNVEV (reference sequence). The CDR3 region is CASSLRRGTQYF. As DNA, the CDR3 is TGTGCCAGCAGTTTAAGAAGAGGAACGCAGTATTTT.

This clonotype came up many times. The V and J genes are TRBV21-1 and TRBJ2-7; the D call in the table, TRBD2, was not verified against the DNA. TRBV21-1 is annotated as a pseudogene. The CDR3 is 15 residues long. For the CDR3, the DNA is TGTGCCAGCAGCAAAGTCCTAGCGGGTGTCTACGAGCAGTACTTC. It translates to CASSKVLAGVYEQYF.